The 13 T cell receptor beta chains given below trace back to one sample, sequenced in a study of T cell responses to AZD1222 COVID-19 vaccine. The method was immunoSEQ multiplex PCR; TCRdb's version includes in-frame clones alone and lacks a portion of them. This repertoire shows 100,000 to 150,000 clones, 90% found once; its top ten account for 6.5% to 8.5%. Sequences were derived from peripheral blood, sampled on day 0 of AZD1222 vaccination. The receptors were sampled from an adult in good health.

V is TRBV5-3 and J is TRBJ1-2, with TRBD1 identical over 8 bases. TRBV5-3 is flagged as an ORF with uncertain function. V dropped 0 bases and J dropped 1; count of bases not matched to a gene: 2. The CDR3 sequence is 15 residues long. CDR3 sequence (DNA): TGTGCCAGAAGCTTGGGACAGGGGAATAACTATGGCTACACCTTC. The encoded protein is CARSLGQGNNYGYTF.

The chain links TRBV2 to TRBJ2-5; D unclear. Germline V lookup: CDR1 SNHLY, CDR2 FYNNEI. Between the trimmed V and J ends, which lost 6 bases and 1 base, there was a span of 15 bases. There are 15 residues in the CDR3. Written as DNA, the CDR3 is TGTGCCAGCAGCCTAGGCGCAGGATTCCAAGAGACCCAGTACTTC. This codes for CASSLGAGFQETQYF.

The J gene is TRBJ2-3, the V gene TRBV13; D not resolved. The length of the CDR3 is 18 residues. Between the trimmed V and J ends, which lost 0 bases and 0 bases, there was a span of 16 bases. CDR1 is PRHDT, CDR2 FYEKMQ, per germline (reference sequence). CDR3 sequence reads: CASSLGRATRTSTDTQYF. The CDR3 region has the DNA TGTGCCAGCAGCTTAGGCCGGGCTACACGAACTAGCACAGATACGCAGTATTTT.

The gene calls are TRBV4-1 and TRBJ1-1; D ambiguous. V was trimmed by 0 bases and J by 1 base, leaving 6 bases between them. Per the germline V gene, CDR1 is MGHRA and CDR2 is YSYEKL. This CDR3 contains 14 residues. The CDR3 spells CASSQEEGNTEAFF. DNA for the CDR3: TGCGCCAGCAGCCAAGAGGAGGGGAACACTGAAGCTTTCTTT.

The gene calls are TRBV9 and TRBJ2-1; no firm D call. This CDR3 is 15 amino acids long. The germline gives CDR1 SGDLS, CDR2 YYNGEE. Trimming pared 6 bases from V and 0 bases from J, leaving 13 bases between. The CDR3: CASTGRGNSYNEQFF. CDR3 bases: TGTGCCAGCACGGGTCGCGGCAACTCCTACAATGAGCAGTTCTTC.

CDR3 in DNA: TGTGCCAGCCGGGGGGCGAGGGGCTACACCTTC. Translation gives CASRGARGYTF. This chain links TRBV2 with TRBJ1-2, with D possibly being TRBD1 (6 bases). Trimming stripped 8 bases from V and 8 bases from J, with 12 bases between. Germline CDR1 and CDR2: SNHLY and FYNNEI. The length of the CDR3 is 11 residues.

V and J are TRBV2 and TRBJ1-4; the D gene is possibly TRBD1 (5 bases). From germline, CDR1 is SNHLY and CDR2 FYNNEI. There are 15 residues in the CDR3. V was clipped by 4 bases and J by 1 base, with 10 bases between them. In DNA, the CDR3 is TGTGCCAGCAGTGTTCGGGGGGGAACTAATGAAAAACTGTTTTTT. This encodes CASSVRGGTNEKLFF.

The CDR3 loop is CASINDRANGYTF. In DNA, the CDR3 is TGTGCCAGCATTAACGACAGAGCGAATGGCTACACCTTC. The chain carries TRBV18 and TRBJ1-2, with D tentatively TRBD1 (5 bases). In germline, CDR1 is KGHSH, CDR2 LQKENI. This CDR3 region has 13 residues. Between the trimmed V and J ends, which lost 8 bases and 6 bases, there was a span of 16 bases.

The V and J genes are TRBV29-1 and TRBJ2-7; D is undetermined. Trimming removed 6 bases from V and 1 base from J, with 13 bases in between. The CDR3 sequence is 13 residues long. In germline, CDR1 is SQVTM, CDR2 ANQGSEA. CDR3 sequence (DNA): TGCAGCGTGAGATCAGCAATTTCCTACGAGCAGTACTTC. Translating gives CSVRSAISYEQYF.

This clone came up once. The J gene is TRBJ1-5, the V gene TRBV3-1 (or the pseudogene TRBV3-2), with D possibly being TRBD1 (5 bases). The germline gives CDR1 LGHDT, CDR2 YNNKEL (reference sequence). The CDR3 has 16 amino acids. V was clipped by 0 bases and J by 0 bases, with 9 bases between them. CDR3 in amino acids: CASSQDFGGSNQPQHF. The CDR3 coding sequence is TGTGCCAGCAGCCAAGATTTTGGGGGTAGCAATCAGCCCCAGCATTTT.

The chain links TRBV14 to TRBJ2-7; 7 nucleotides line up with TRBD2. V shed 6 bases, J shed 7 bases, and the junction held 15 bases outside the gene matches. There are 15 residues in the CDR3. Germline CDR1 SGHDN, CDR2 FVKESK. The DNA for the CDR3 is TGTGCCAGCAGTAGTGGGACTACTCATTCGGGGGAGCAGTACTTC. Translation gives CASSSGTTHSGEQYF.

This sequence joins TRBV6-2 or TRBV6-3 and TRBJ2-7, with TRBD2 matching 8 bases. Looked up from germline, CDR1 is MNHEY and CDR2 is SVGEGT. V lost 6 bases, J lost 0 bases, and 7 bases stayed unmatched. CDR3 length: 15 amino acids. CDR3 DNA: TGTGCCAGCAGCCAGAGCGGGGGCCTCTCCTACGAGCAGTACTTC. Protein: CASSQSGGLSYEQYF.

The chain has TRBV6-2 or TRBV6-3 and TRBJ1-5; D might be TRBD1 (6 bases). The CDR3 sequence is 20 residues long. Germline V CDR1 and CDR2: MNHEY, SVGEGT. The V end was cut by 0 bases, the J end by 4 bases, with 25 bases between. The CDR3 here is CASSYSLHPGAISTNQPQHF. The CDR3 DNA reads TGTGCCAGCAGTTACTCGCTTCATCCGGGGGCCATATCGACAAATCAGCCCCAGCATTTT.